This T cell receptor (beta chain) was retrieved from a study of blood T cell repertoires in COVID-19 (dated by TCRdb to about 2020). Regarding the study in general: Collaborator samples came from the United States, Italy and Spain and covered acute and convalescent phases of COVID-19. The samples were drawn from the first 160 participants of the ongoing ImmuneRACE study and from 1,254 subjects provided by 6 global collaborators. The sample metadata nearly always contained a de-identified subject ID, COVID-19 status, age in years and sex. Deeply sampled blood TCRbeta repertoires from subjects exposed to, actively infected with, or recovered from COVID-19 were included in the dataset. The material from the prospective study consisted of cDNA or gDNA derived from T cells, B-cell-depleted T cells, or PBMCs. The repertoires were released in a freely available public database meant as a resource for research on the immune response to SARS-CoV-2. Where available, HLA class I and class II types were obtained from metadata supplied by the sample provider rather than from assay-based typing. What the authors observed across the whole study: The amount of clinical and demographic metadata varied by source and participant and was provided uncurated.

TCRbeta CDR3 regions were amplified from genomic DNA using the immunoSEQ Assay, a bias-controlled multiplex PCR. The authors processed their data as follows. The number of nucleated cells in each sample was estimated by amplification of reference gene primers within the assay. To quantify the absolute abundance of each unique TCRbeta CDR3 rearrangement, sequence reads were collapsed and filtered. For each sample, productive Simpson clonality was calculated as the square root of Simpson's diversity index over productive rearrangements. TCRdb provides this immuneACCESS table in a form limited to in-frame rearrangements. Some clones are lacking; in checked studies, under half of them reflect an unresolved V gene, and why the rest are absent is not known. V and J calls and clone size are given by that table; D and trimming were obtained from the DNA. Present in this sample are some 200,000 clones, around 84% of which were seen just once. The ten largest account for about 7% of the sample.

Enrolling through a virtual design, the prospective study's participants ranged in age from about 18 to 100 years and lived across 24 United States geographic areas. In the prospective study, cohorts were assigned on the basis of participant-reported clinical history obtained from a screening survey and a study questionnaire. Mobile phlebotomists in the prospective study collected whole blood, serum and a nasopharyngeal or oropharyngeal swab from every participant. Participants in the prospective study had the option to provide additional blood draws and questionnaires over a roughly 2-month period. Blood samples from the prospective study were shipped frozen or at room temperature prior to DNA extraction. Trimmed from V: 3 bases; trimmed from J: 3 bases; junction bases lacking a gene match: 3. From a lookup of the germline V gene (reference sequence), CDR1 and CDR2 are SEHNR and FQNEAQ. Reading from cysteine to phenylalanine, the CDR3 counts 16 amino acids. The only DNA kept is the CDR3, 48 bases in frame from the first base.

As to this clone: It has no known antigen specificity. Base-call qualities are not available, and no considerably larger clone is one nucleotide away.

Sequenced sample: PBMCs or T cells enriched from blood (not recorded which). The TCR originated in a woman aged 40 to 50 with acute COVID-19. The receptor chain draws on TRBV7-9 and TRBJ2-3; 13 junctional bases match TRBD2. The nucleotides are TGTGCCAGCAGCTTTGGGACTAGCGGGAAGACAGATACGCAGTATTTT. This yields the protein CASSFGTSGKTDTQYF. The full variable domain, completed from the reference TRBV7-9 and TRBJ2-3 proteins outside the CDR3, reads DTGVSQNPRHKITKRGQNVTFRCDPISEHNRLYWYRQTLGQGPEFLTYFQNEAQLEKSRLLSDRFSAERPKGSFSTLEIQRTEQGDSAMYLCASSFGTSGKTDTQYFGPGTRLTVL.